These T cell receptor beta chains were read from a single sample in a study of blood T cell repertoires in COVID-19. The data were produced by immunoSEQ multiplex PCR, yet TCRdb's version contains in-frame clones alone and is incomplete. The data hold over 90,000 clones, with around 87% observed a single time. Sequences were obtained from peripheral blood. Receptor source: a man over 45 with active or convalescent COVID-19. Both conserved end residues are part of each CDR3. D genes are given only for firm matches. Not every row has a clone size; where given, it reads once, few, many or a size class.

size	D	V	J	DNA	CDR3
few	NA	TRBV6-1	TRBJ1-2	TGTGCCAGCAGTGAAGCAGGGGGGGGCCTTAGCTACACCTTC	CASSEAGGGLSYTF
NA	NA	TRBV19	TRBJ2-1	TGTGCCAGTAGTATAGCGGGGGGCGAGTACAATGAGCAGTTCTTC	CASSIAGGEYNEQFF
many	TRBD1	TRBV30	TRBJ1-2	TGTGCCTGGAGGGATGGACAGGCGAACTATGGCTACACCTTC	CAWRDGQANYGYTF
NA	NA	TRBV28	TRBJ2-2	TGTGCCAGCACCTCGGTGGGGACGGGAGCCGGGGAGCTGTTTTTT	CASTSVGTGAGELFF
NA	NA	TRBV28	TRBJ1-1	TGTGCCAGCAGCCCCGCGGCCACTGAAGCTTTCTTT	CASSPAATEAFF
NA	TRBD2	TRBV11-2	TRBJ2-1	TGTGCCAGCAGCCTTTTTTCTAGCGGGGTCGGTGAGCAGTTCTTC	CASSLFSSGVGEQFF
NA	TRBD1	TRBV11-2	TRBJ2-7	TGTGCCAGCAGCCCCGGGACAGCTTCCTCCTACGAGCAGTACTTC	CASSPGTASSYEQYF
NA	TRBD1	TRBV24-1	TRBJ2-7	TGTGCCACCAGTGATTCGACCCGGGACAGGAACGAGCAGTACTTC	CATSDSTRDRNEQYF
NA	TRBD1	TRBV19	TRBJ1-2	TGTGCCAGTCTGGGACAGATGTATGGCTACACCTTC	CASLGQMYGYTF
few	TRBD1	TRBV6-2/TRBV6-3	TRBJ1-6	TGTGCCAGCAGCGCTGGGACAGGGGAAGGATCACCCCTCCACTTT	CASSAGTGEGSPLHF
NA	TRBD2	TRBV10-1	TRBJ2-3	TGCGCCAGCAGTGAGACCGGGACTAGAGGGAGAGATACGCAGTATTTT	CASSETGTRGRDTQYF
NA	TRBD1	TRBV5-1	TRBJ2-3	TGCGCCAGCAGCCCGGACAGGGGGCCCACAGATACGCAGTATTTT	CASSPDRGPTDTQYF
NA	NA	TRBV3-1/TRBV3-2	TRBJ1-6	TGTGCCAGCAGCCAGGGGGCGGGTTCACCCCTCCACTTT	CASSQGAGSPLHF
NA	NA	TRBV19	TRBJ1-2	TGTGCCAGTACCACAACCGGGACACCGACGTTCGGTTATGGCTACACCTTC	CASTTTGTPTFGYGYTF
NA	NA	TRBV25-1	TRBJ1-2	TGTGCCAGCAGTGATGAGACAGCCATCCATGGGGGGAGTGGCTACACCTTC	CASSDETAIHGGSGYTF
NA	TRBD1	TRBV18	TRBJ2-1	TGTGCCAGCTCACCTTTGGGGACAGGCAATGAGCAGTTCTTC	CASSPLGTGNEQFF
NA	TRBD2	TRBV7-9	TRBJ2-6	TGTGCCAGCAGTTACACGCGGGGAGGGACTGGGGCCAACGTCCTGACTTTC	CASSYTRGGTGANVLTF
NA	NA	TRBV5-1	TRBJ1-5	TGCGCCAGCAGCCCCGATGGGGCAGGTCAGCCCCAGCATTTT	CASSPDGAGQPQHF
NA	NA	TRBV3-1/TRBV3-2	TRBJ2-3	TGTGCCAGCAGCCAAGATTCGGTCCGCACAGATACGCAGTATTTT	CASSQDSVRTDTQYF
NA	TRBD2	TRBV30	TRBJ2-5	TGTGCCTGGAGTGAACAACGGGGGGGCCTGGAGACCCAGTACTTC	CAWSEQRGGLETQYF
NA	TRBD1	TRBV5-5	TRBJ1-5	TGTGCCAGCAGCTTAGCCGGGACAGGGGATAGCAATCAGCCCCAGCATTTT	CASSLAGTGDSNQPQHF
NA	TRBD1	TRBV7-8	TRBJ2-5	TGTGCCAGCAGCTTAACAAGACAGGGGGCCGCGGAGACCCAGTACTTC	CASSLTRQGAAETQYF
NA	TRBD2	TRBV7-9	TRBJ2-5	TGTGCCAGCAGCATTCTAGCGGGGGGTTTTGAGACCCAGTACTTC	CASSILAGGFETQYF
NA	TRBD1	TRBV4-3	TRBJ2-1	TGCGCCAGCAGCCGGGACAGGGGTTCCGTGGGTGAGCAGTTCTTC	CASSRDRGSVGEQFF
NA	NA	TRBV7-2	TRBJ2-1	TGTGCCAGCAGCTTAGGCGGGATTACATACAATGAGCAGTTCTTC	CASSLGGITYNEQFF
NA	NA	TRBV3-1/TRBV3-2	TRBJ1-1	TGTGCCAGCAGCCAGGGGGCCAGGACTGAAGCTTTCTTT	CASSQGARTEAFF
NA	NA	TRBV28	TRBJ2-5	TGTGCCAGCGGGCGGGAAGAGACCCAGTACTTC	CASGREETQYF
NA	TRBD1	TRBV7-8	TRBJ2-2	TGTGCCAGCAGCTCATCAACCGGGACAGTTAACACCGGGGAGCTGTTTTTT	CASSSSTGTVNTGELFF
NA	NA	TRBV4-2	TRBJ1-2	TGTGCCAGCAGCCAAGATAGCATTAACTATGGCTACACCTTC	CASSQDSINYGYTF
NA	TRBD1	TRBV19	TRBJ2-6	TGTGCCAGTAACCGGGACAGCGCTGGGGCCAACGTCCTGACTTTC	CASNRDSAGANVLTF
NA	NA	TRBV25-1	TRBJ1-6	TGTGCCAGCAGTGAAGTGGGGGGTAATTCACCCCTCCACTTT	CASSEVGGNSPLHF
NA	TRBD2	TRBV28	TRBJ2-1	TGTGCCAGCAGCTCGGGTGGGACTAGCGGGGGCTTTTACAATGAGCAGTTCTTC	CASSSGGTSGGFYNEQFF
few	NA	TRBV28	TRBJ2-5	TGTGCCAGCAGTTTAGGTACAGTTCAAGAGACCCAGTACTTC	CASSLGTVQETQYF
once	NA	TRBV9	TRBJ2-3	TGTGCCAGCAGCCCTAGGACTCGCACAGATACGCAGTATTTT	CASSPRTRTDTQYF
NA	NA	TRBV4-3	TRBJ2-2	TGCGCCAGCAGCCAAACAGTCCCCGGGGAGCTGTTTTTT	CASSQTVPGELFF
NA	NA	TRBV19	TRBJ1-1	TGTGCCAGTAGTTTTCTGACAGGCAACACTGAAGCTTTCTTT	CASSFLTGNTEAFF
NA	NA	TRBV5-1	TRBJ1-1	TGCGCCAGCAGCTTGGTTTCAGGGGTTGGGGACACTGAAGCTTTCTTT	CASSLVSGVGDTEAFF
once	NA	TRBV7-2	TRBJ1-1	TGTGCCAGCACCCCTTATATCGGGGCTGAAGCTTTCTTT	CASTPYIGAEAFF
NA	NA	TRBV27	TRBJ2-2	TGTGCCAGCAGCCGCCTAATGGACACCGGGGAGCTGTTTTTT	CASSRLMDTGELFF
few	NA	TRBV6-4	TRBJ2-3	TGTGCCAGCAGGGGACAAAGCACAGATACGCAGTATTTT	CASRGQSTDTQYF
NA	TRBD2	TRBV7-7	TRBJ2-3	TGTGCCAGCAGCCTCGGGACTAGCGGGGGGGGCACAGATACGCAGTATTTT	CASSLGTSGGGTDTQYF
NA	NA	TRBV12-3/TRBV12-4	TRBJ2-5	TGTGCCAGCAGCTACATCGGGGAGACCCAGTACTTC	CASSYIGETQYF
NA	NA	TRBV19	TRBJ1-1	TGTGCCAGTAGTATCCAGGGTTCCACTGAAGCTTTCTTT	CASSIQGSTEAFF
NA	NA	TRBV14	TRBJ1-5	TGTGCCAGCAGCGGGGGCCCTAATCAGCCCCAGCATTTT	CASSGGPNQPQHF
NA	TRBD1	TRBV6-5	TRBJ2-5	TGTGCCAGCAGTTACTCCGGACAGGGCGGGCTGGAGACCCAGTACTTC	CASSYSGQGGLETQYF